This T cell receptor (beta chain) was obtained from a study of neoadjuvant anti-PD-1 for oral cavity cancer (dated by TCRdb to about 2021). At the level of the whole study: Three to four biweekly doses of nivolumab at 3 mg/kg were mostly administered to patients before curative-intent surgical resection. A fourth nivolumab dose was given around day 43 to patients without progression, and definitive surgical resection was performed in those patients on days 50-56. Responders were defined as patients with complete response, partial response or stable disease by RECIST 1.1; non-responders were defined as patients with progression. The parent correlative cohort included 11 to 13 patients, with a roughly 34% response rate.

CDR1 and CDR2 were assigned from the germline V gene as SGHRS and YFSETQ. V loses 3 bases, J loses 4 bases, and the germline ends lie 17 bases apart. The CDR3 runs 15 amino acids, cysteine and phenylalanine included. Only the CDR3 DNA stays, 45 bases, in frame from base 1. This clone was found a few times. No cognate antigen has been identified for it. No per-base quality is available; no much larger clone lies one base away. The label giving this sample's time point can be read as: after neoadjuvant nivolumab, at surgical resection. Patients had been newly diagnosed with stage II-IVA oral cavity squamous cell carcinoma, and no prior systemic or radiation treatment had been given to the patients. The cohort consisted of patients with HPV-negative, locally advanced oral cavity squamous cell carcinoma. The samples were drawn from a longitudinal correlative study tied to a single-arm phase II trial testing neoadjuvant nivolumab in oral cavity squamous cell carcinoma. Subject-matched pre- and post-treatment PBMCs and tumors from three responders and three non-responders were subjected to genomic DNA-based TCRbeta sequencing. Genomic DNA was isolated from tumor tissue using the Maxwell RSC DNA from Tissue kit.

For survey sequencing, tumor libraries mostly used around 4.5 ug of input genomic DNA, with two replicates for each sample. The immunoSEQ hsTCRbeta kit was used to prepare TCRbeta libraries, following the manufacturer's instructions. Sequencing of the completed libraries took place using an Illumina NovaSeq 6000 S4 flow cell after they had been pooled to 2.5 to 3.5 nM. Concerning the study's data processing: The immunoSEQ Analyzer was used for raw data preprocessing and quality control. The analysis was limited to productive rearrangements, and each clonotype was defined by a unique CDR3 amino acid sequence. Using the R package tcR, the researchers computed the Gini-Simpson index as their estimate of repertoire clonality. Gini indices were compared with Student's t test, and associations with tumor size change were assessed by Pearson correlation. TCRdb's version of the immuneACCESS table is confined to in-frame rearrangements and falls short of the full clone set. An unresolved V gene accounts for under half of the shortfall where checked; the remainder is of unknown origin. V and J calls and clone size are those listed in that table; D and trimming were worked out from the DNA. A total of approximately 23,000 clones appear in this sample, 45% of them only once. The top ten clones comprise approximately 40% of the sample.

Study-level results and caveats: Only three patients per response group were included in the TCR analyses, and larger cohorts for validation were called for by the authors. Higher pretreatment blood Treg/Th17 ratios correlated with both higher pretreatment blood TCRbeta clonality and lower post-treatment tumor TCRbeta clonality. Greater tumor shrinkage was correlated with larger post-treatment sizes of preexisting intratumoral clones, suggesting that expansion of preexisting clones contributed to response.

The material sequenced was tumor tissue, taken after nivolumab (anti-PD-1) treatment. Recombination connected TRBV5-1 to TRBJ2-7; TRBD1 is a weak D gene call, 6 bases matching. The sequence derives from a person between 40 and 80 years old with oral cavity squamous cell carcinoma. The sequence in DNA is TGCGCCAGCAGCTACACCGGGACAACACTATACGAGCAGTACTTC. This translates into CASSYTGTTLYEQYF.